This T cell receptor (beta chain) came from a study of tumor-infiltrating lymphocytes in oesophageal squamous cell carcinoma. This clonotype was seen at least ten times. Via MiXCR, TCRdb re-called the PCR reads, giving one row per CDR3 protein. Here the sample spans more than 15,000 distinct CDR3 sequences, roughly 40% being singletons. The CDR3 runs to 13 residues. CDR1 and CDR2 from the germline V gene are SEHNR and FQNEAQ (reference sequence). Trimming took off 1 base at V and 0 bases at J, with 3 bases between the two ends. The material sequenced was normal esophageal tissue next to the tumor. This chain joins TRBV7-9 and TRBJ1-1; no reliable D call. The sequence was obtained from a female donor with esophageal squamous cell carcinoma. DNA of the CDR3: TGTGCCAGCAGCTTAGAAATGAACACTGAAGCTTTCTTT. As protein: CASSLEMNTEAFF. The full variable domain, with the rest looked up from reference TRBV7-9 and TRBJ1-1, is DTGVSQNPRHKITKRGQNVTFRCDPISEHNRLYWYRQTLGQGPEFLTYFQNEAQLEKSRLLSDRFSAERPKGSFSTLEIQRTEQGDSAMYLCASSLEMNTEAFFGQGTRLTVV.